Listed here are 30 T cell receptor beta chains from one sample, sequenced in a study of cytomegalovirus exposure and HLA in healthy donors. PCR amplification relied on 60 Vbeta primers (plus 13 Jbeta primers). The method was immunoSEQ multiplex PCR; TCRdb's version includes in-frame clones alone and lacks a portion of them. The table lists roughly 52,000 clones, around 82% of them singletons. The sequencing sample was made of PBMCs. Source of these receptors: a female donor in good health and CMV-seronegative.

V gene TRBV19 combines with J gene TRBJ2-4; TRBD1 agrees at 8 bases. Per germline, CDR1 LNHDA and CDR2 SQIVND (reference sequence). V shed 4 bases, J shed 8 bases, and the junction held 10 bases outside the gene matches. The CDR3 length is 15 residues. CDR3 bases: TGTGCCAGTAGTAGCCCGACAGGGGAGAGGTACATTCAGTACTTC. Protein sequence: CASSSPTGERYIQYF.

The chain has TRBV6-6 and TRBJ2-5; perhaps TRBD2 as D (7 bases). The V end was cut by 8 bases, the J end by 11 bases, with 21 bases between. The CDR3 loop spans 13 amino acids. Germline V CDR1 and CDR2: MNHNY, SVGAGI (reference sequence). CDR3 loop: CASSDRGEGQQYF. CDR3 sequence (DNA): TGTGCCAGCTCTGATAGGGGGGAGGGCCAGCAGTACTTC.

In this sample, this clone turned up a few times. The chain uses TRBV6-4 and TRBJ2-3, with TRBD2 matching 13 bases. Per the germline V gene, CDR1 is MRHNA and CDR2 is SNTAGT. J lost 3 bases, V lost 5 bases, and 2 bases had no gene match. This CDR3 has 15 residues. This CDR3 reads CASSPTSGGTDTQYF. CDR3 DNA sequence: TGTGCCAGCAGTCCGACTAGCGGGGGGACAGATACGCAGTATTTT.

The chain uses TRBV7-9 and TRBJ1-1, with no clear D. Germline V gene data show CDR1 as SEHNR and CDR2 as FQNEAQ (reference sequence). CDR3 size: 15 residues. V was clipped by 1 base and J by 0 bases, with 9 bases between them. CDR3 nucleotide sequence: TGTGCCAGCAGCTTAGTTGCGGGGATGAACACTGAAGCTTTCTTT. This gives the protein CASSLVAGMNTEAFF.

This clone occurred once. The chain employs TRBV7-9 and TRBJ2-1; tentative D call: TRBD2 (5 bases). Germline lookup yields CDR1 SEHNR and CDR2 FQNEAQ (reference sequence). V was cut by 3 bases and J by 1 base, with 7 bases left in between. This CDR3 spans 14 amino acids. DNA of the CDR3: TGTGCCAGCAGCTTGACGGGGTCCTACAATGAGCAGTTCTTC. Translated, it gives CASSLTGSYNEQFF.

The chain has TRBV5-1 and TRBJ2-3, with D unresolved. Trimming cost V 4 bases and J 5 bases, with 5 bases left between them. CDR1 SGHRS and CDR2 YFSETQ come from the germline V gene. This CDR3 region has 11 residues. DNA for the CDR3: TGCGCCAGCAGCCGCGTAGATACGCAGTATTTT. Translating gives CASSRVDTQYF.

The chain has TRBV27 and TRBJ2-7; 7 bases match TRBD1. Germline-derived CDR1 and CDR2 are MNHEY and SMNVEV (reference sequence). This CDR3 is built from 15 residues. V lost 2 bases and J lost 2; bases outside the gene matches: 6. Written as DNA, the CDR3 is TGTGCCAGCAGTTTAGTGCGACAGGGAACCTACGAGCAGTACTTC. Amino acids: CASSLVRQGTYEQYF.

The V gene is TRBV5-5, the J gene TRBJ1-4; 7 bases map to TRBD1. Per the germline V gene, CDR1 is SGHKS and CDR2 is YYEKEE (reference sequence). V dropped 4 bases and J dropped 6; count of bases not matched to a gene: 9. The CDR3 spans 15 residues. As DNA, the CDR3 is TGTGCCAGCAGCCCCGGACAGGTTATTTATGAAAAACTGTTTTTT. This gives the protein CASSPGQVIYEKLFF.

The CDR3 coding sequence is TGTGCCAGCAGCTCAACTAGCGGGGGAAGCTCCTACAATGAGCAGTTCTTC. The encoded protein is CASSSTSGGSSYNEQFF. This chain uses TRBV7-2 with TRBJ2-1, with 11 bases identical to TRBD2. After removal of 4 bases from V and 0 bases from J, the junction contained 5 bases not matched to a gene. The CDR3 sequence is 17 residues long. The germline V gene encodes CDR1 SGHTA and CDR2 FQGNSA.

This rearrangement joins TRBV19 to TRBJ1-1; tentative D call: TRBD1 (5 bases). The V and J ends lost 7 bases and 3 bases respectively, with 15 bases between them. The length of the CDR3 is 14 residues. Germline loops: CDR1 LNHDA, CDR2 SQIVND (reference sequence). CDR3 in DNA: TGTGCCAGTACCATGGGGGGGGTGTACACTGAAGCTTTCTTT. Translating it yields CASTMGGVYTEAFF.

The chain carries TRBV12-5 and TRBJ1-5; weak D call: TRBD1 (5 bases). V lost 3 bases and J 1 base, leaving 16 bases between the germline ends. The CDR3 totals 17 residues. Germline loops: CDR1 LGHNT, CDR2 FRNRAP. CDR3 in amino acids: CASGFSLSGGSNQPQHF. In nucleotides, the CDR3 is TGTGCTAGTGGTTTTTCCCTTTCCGGGGGAAGCAATCAGCCCCAGCATTTT. Looking up the rest from reference TRBV12-5 and TRBJ1-5 gives the full variable domain: DARVTQTPRHKVTEMGQEVTMRCQPILGHNTVFWYRQTMMQGLELLAYFRNRAPLDDSGMPKDRFSAEMPDATLATLKIQPSEPRDSAVYFCASGFSLSGGSNQPQHFGDGTRLSIL.

As for this clone: Other DNA variants within this sample encode the same CDR3. V and J are TRBV5-1 and TRBJ2-5; 10 bases align to TRBD1. Germline CDR1 is SGHRS and CDR2 is YFSETQ. With V trimmed by 3 bases and J by 5 bases, 4 bases remained unmatched. This CDR3 is 14 amino acids long. CDR3 sequence: CASSSGQGRETQYF. Here the CDR3 DNA reads TGCGCCAGCAGCTCGGGACAGGGGCGGGAGACCCAGTACTTC.

The CDR3 here is CASISQGYGIQYF. As DNA, the CDR3 is TGTGCCAGCATTTCACAGGGGTACGGCATTCAGTACTTC. V and J are TRBV2 and TRBJ2-4, with 7 bases lining up with TRBD1. Germline-derived CDR1 and CDR2 are SNHLY and FYNNEI. V lost 7 bases and J lost 9; bases outside the gene matches: 9. This CDR3 comprises 13 residues. The complete variable domain, with remaining parts taken from reference TRBV2 and TRBJ2-4, reads EPEVTQTPSHQVTQMGQEVILRCVPISNHLYFYWYRQILGQKVEFLVSFYNNEISEKSEIFDDQFSVERPDGSNFTLKIRSTKLEDSAMYFCASISQGYGIQYFGAGTRLSVL.

The gene calls are TRBV5-6 and TRBJ1-1; D not resolved. Germline V gene data show CDR1 as SGHDT and CDR2 as YYEEEE. The length of the CDR3 is 18 residues. V lost 3 bases and J lost 0, with 21 bases in between. CDR3 DNA: TGTGCCAGCAGCTCCCTAAGTAGGCAGTGGGCTTTGAACACTGAAGCTTTCTTT. Protein sequence: CASSSLSRQWALNTEAFF. The whole variable domain, filled in from reference TRBV5-6 and TRBJ1-1, reads DAGVTQSPTHLIKTRGQQVTLRCSPKSGHDTVSWYQQALGQGPQFIFQYYEEEERQRGNFPDRFSGHQFPNYSSELNVNALLLGDSALYLCASSSLSRQWALNTEAFFGQGTRLTVV.

The chain couples TRBV7-9 to TRBJ1-3; D is uncertain. This CDR3 comprises 15 residues. CDR1 is SEHNR and CDR2 is FQNEAQ in the germline V gene (reference sequence). Trimming shortened V by 2 bases and J by 0 bases, and 8 bases separated the two germline ends. CDR3 DNA: TGTGCCAGCAGCTTAAATGTATACTCTGGAAACACCATATATTTT. Its protein product is CASSLNVYSGNTIYF.

The chain is built from TRBV14 and TRBJ2-7; possible D gene TRBD2, 5 bases. The ends were cut back, 1 base at V and 3 bases at J, with 16 bases in the middle. The CDR3 covers 16 residues. Germline V gene data show CDR1 as SGHDN and CDR2 as FVKESK. The CDR3 sequence: CASSQGPALGDYEQYF. The DNA for the CDR3 is TGTGCCAGCAGCCAAGGTCCTGCTCTCGGGGACTACGAGCAGTACTTC.

The gene calls are TRBV7-2 and TRBJ2-7; TRBD1 matches 7 bases. The CDR3 is 14 amino acids. Germline V gives CDR1 SGHTA, CDR2 FQGNSA. Trimming took 5 bases from V and 3 from J; bases not matched to a gene: 7. CDR3 region: CASSPEYRGYEQYF. The DNA of the CDR3 is TGTGCCAGCAGCCCTGAGTACAGGGGCTACGAGCAGTACTTC.

The chain is built from TRBV2 and TRBJ1-1, with 8 bases aligning to TRBD1. Germline trimming cut 8 bases from V and 11 bases from J; bases unmatched to any gene: 16. CDR3 size: 14 residues. Germline V gene data show CDR1 as SNHLY and CDR2 as FYNNEI. CDR3 DNA sequence: TGTGCCAGCCGAAGGGAGACAGGGGAGGTGTTTGCTTTCTTT. Amino acid sequence: CASRRETGEVFAFF.

This clone has more than one count but fewer than ten. The chain links TRBV7-2 to TRBJ2-3; 12 bases match TRBD2. CDR1 is SGHTA, CDR2 FQGNSA, per germline. V shed 0 bases and J 2 bases; nucleotides not matched to a gene: 6. The CDR3 has 18 amino acids. CDR3 sequence (DNA): TGTGCCAGCAGCTTAGCGACAGGACTAGCGGGGTTCACAGATACGCAGTATTTT. This translates into CASSLATGLAGFTDTQYF.

This clone was seen just once. V and J are TRBV11-2 and TRBJ2-5; possibly TRBD2 for D (8 bases). Trimming took 7 bases from V and 5 from J, leaving 17 bases between them. This CDR3 comprises 14 residues. Germline V CDR1 and CDR2: SGHAT, FQNNGV. CDR3 in amino acids: CASNPGGGWETQYF. As DNA, the CDR3 is TGTGCCAGCAATCCGGGAGGGGGCTGGGAGACCCAGTACTTC.

The CDR3 region has the DNA TGCGCCAGCAGCCAGGTTGGACAGGGATATGGCTACACCTTC. Protein sequence: CASSQVGQGYGYTF. The chain is built from TRBV4-1 and TRBJ1-2; 8 positions agree with TRBD1. Germline values: CDR1 MGHRA, CDR2 YSYEKL. There are 14 residues in the CDR3. V lost 3 bases, J lost 5 bases, and 5 bases stayed unmatched.

This clone showed up just once. The CDR3 DNA sequence: TGTGCCAGCAGCTACCCCCGGGGGGGGCTGACAGATACGCAGTATTTT. Translating it yields CASSYPRGGLTDTQYF. V is TRBV9 and J is TRBJ2-3; 8 bases match TRBD2. V trimming: 4 bases; J trimming: 3 bases; junction bases outside the gene matches: 10. The CDR3 totals 16 residues. Germline V gives CDR1 SGDLS, CDR2 YYNGEE.

The chain uses TRBV11-3 and TRBJ1-5, with 7 bases aligning to TRBD1. Per germline, CDR1 SGHNT and CDR2 YENEEA. The CDR3 covers 17 residues. Trimming took 0 bases from V and 0 from J; bases not matched to a gene: 5. The chain's CDR3 is CASSLDRGEHSNQPQHF. CDR3 bases: TGTGCCAGCAGCTTAGACAGGGGGGAACATAGCAATCAGCCCCAGCATTTT.

V gene TRBV6-1 combines with J gene TRBJ2-7; 12 positions agree with TRBD1. CDR3 length equals 15 residues. Germline-derived CDR1 and CDR2 are MNHNS and SASEGT. J was trimmed by 3 bases and V by 3 bases; bases with no gene match: 3. The CDR3 DNA reads as TGTGCCAGCAGTGATGGGACAGGGGGCAGCTACGAGCAGTACTTC. It yields the protein CASSDGTGGSYEQYF.

The rearrangement joins TRBV18 to TRBJ2-2; 13 bases are a match to TRBD2. The germline V gene encodes CDR1 KGHSH and CDR2 LQKENI. The CDR3 length is 17 residues. With 2 bases clipped from V and 0 bases from J, the junction kept 0 bases outside the gene matches. The CDR3 protein is CASSPGTSGTNTGELFF. CDR3 coding DNA: TGTGCCAGCTCACCAGGGACTAGCGGGACGAACACCGGGGAGCTGTTTTTT.

In the case of this clone: Other DNA variants within this sample encode the same CDR3. This CDR3 reads CASSLAGDSNQPQHF. In nucleotides, the CDR3 is TGCGCCAGCAGCTTGGCGGGAGATAGCAATCAGCCCCAGCATTTT. V is TRBV5-1 and J is TRBJ1-5, with D unclear. Germline CDR1 reads SGHRS; CDR2 reads YFSETQ. The V end lost 0 bases, the J end lost 0 bases, and 7 bases lay between the germline ends. The CDR3 is made up of 15 amino acids.

V and J are TRBV5-8 and TRBJ2-6; D ambiguous. Germline CDR1 is SGHTS and CDR2 is YDEGEE. V dropped 4 bases and J dropped 0 bases, with 8 bases sitting between them. CDR3 length: 15 amino acids. The CDR3 DNA reads as TGTGCCAGCAGCCTCGGTTACTCTGGGGCCAACGTCCTGACTTTC. This sequence encodes CASSLGYSGANVLTF.

The gene calls are TRBV6-4 and TRBJ2-3, with TRBD2 matching over 8 bases. The CDR3 contains 15 residues. Germline CDR1 is MRHNA and CDR2 is SNTAGT. Germline trimming cut 0 bases from V and 1 base from J; bases unmatched to any gene: 0. Here the CDR3 reads CASSDSSGGTDTQYF. The CDR3 bases are TGTGCCAGCAGTGACTCTAGCGGGGGCACAGATACGCAGTATTTT.

The V gene is TRBV5-5, the J gene TRBJ2-6, with TRBD1 identical over 8 bases. Germline assignment: CDR1 SGHKS and CDR2 YYEKEE (reference sequence). CDR3 size: 15 residues. The J segment lost 1 base and the V segment lost 7 bases, leaving 4 bases of the junction unmatched. The CDR3 nucleotides are TGTGCCAGCGGGCAGGGGGCATCTGGGGCCAACGTCCTGACTTTC. Residues: CASGQGASGANVLTF. The variable domain in full, completed from reference TRBV5-5 and TRBJ2-6, reads DAGVTQSPTHLIKTRGQQVTLRCSPISGHKSVSWYQQVLGQGPQFIFQYYEKEERGRGNFPDRFSARQFPNYSSELNVNALLLGDSALYLCASGQGASGANVLTFGAGSRLTVL.

A remark on this clone: The sample has other DNA sequences that encode this CDR3 too. The DNA of the CDR3 is TGTGCCAGCTCACCTCAGGGTAATACTGAAGCTTTCTTT. This translates into CASSPQGNTEAFF. V usage is TRBV18 and J usage is TRBJ1-1; D perhaps matches TRBD1 (5 bases). V dropped 3 bases and J dropped 5 bases, with 10 bases sitting between them. This CDR3 spans 13 amino acids. CDR1 is KGHSH, CDR2 LQKENI, per germline.